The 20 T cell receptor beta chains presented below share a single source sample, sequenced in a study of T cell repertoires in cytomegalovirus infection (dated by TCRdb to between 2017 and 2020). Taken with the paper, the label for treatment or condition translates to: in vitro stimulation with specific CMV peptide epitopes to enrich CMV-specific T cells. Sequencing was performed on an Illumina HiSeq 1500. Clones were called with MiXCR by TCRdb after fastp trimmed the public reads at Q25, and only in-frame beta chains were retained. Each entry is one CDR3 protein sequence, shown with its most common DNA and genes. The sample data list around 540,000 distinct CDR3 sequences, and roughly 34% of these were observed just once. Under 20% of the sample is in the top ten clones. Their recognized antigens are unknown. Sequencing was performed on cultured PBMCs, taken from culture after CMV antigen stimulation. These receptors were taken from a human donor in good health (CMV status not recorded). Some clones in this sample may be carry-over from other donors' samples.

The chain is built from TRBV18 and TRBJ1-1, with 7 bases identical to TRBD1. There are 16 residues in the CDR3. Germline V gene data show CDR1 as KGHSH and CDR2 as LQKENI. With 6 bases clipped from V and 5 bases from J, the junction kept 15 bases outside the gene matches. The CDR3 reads CASSPAIRTGGTEAFF. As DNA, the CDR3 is TGTGCCAGCTCCCCAGCCATTCGGACAGGCGGTACTGAAGCTTTCTTT. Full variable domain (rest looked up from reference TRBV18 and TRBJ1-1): NAGVMQNPRHLVRRRGQEARLRCSPMKGHSHVYWYRQLPEEGLKFMVYLQKENIIDESGMPKERFSAEFPKEGPSILRIQQVVRGDSAAYFCASSPAIRTGGTEAFFGQGTRLTVV.

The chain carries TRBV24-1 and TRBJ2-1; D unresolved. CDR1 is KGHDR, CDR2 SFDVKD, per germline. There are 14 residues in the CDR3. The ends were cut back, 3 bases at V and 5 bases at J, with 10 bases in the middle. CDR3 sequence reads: CATSDQAANNEQFF. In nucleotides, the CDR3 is TGTGCCACCAGTGATCAGGCAGCGAACAATGAGCAGTTCTTC.

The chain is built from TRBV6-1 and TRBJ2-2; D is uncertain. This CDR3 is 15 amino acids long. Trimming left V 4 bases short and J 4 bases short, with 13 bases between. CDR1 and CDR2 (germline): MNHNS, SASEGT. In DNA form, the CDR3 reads TGTGCCAGCAGTGGGACCGTTACGAGCACCGGGGAGCTGTTTTTT. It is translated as CASSGTVTSTGELFF.

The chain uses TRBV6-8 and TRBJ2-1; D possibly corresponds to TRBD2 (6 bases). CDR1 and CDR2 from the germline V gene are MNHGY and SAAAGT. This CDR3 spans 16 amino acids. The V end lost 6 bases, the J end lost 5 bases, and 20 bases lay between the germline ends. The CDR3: CASRTLSEGRDNEQFF. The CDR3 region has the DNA TGTGCCAGCAGGACCCTGTCGGAGGGCCGCGACAATGAGCAGTTCTTC.

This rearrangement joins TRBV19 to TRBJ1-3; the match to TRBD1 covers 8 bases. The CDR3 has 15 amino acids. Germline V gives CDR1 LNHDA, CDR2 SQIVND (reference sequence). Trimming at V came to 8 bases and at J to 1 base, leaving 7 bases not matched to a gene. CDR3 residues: CASQGQGRSGNTIYF. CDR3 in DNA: TGTGCCAGTCAAGGACAGGGACGGTCTGGAAACACCATATATTTT. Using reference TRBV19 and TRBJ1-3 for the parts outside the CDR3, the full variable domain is DGGITQSPKYLFRKEGQNVTLSCEQNLNHDAMYWYRQDPGQGLRLIYYSQIVNDFQKGDIAEGYSVSREKKESFPLTVTSAQKNPTAFYLCASQGQGRSGNTIYFGEGSWLTVV.

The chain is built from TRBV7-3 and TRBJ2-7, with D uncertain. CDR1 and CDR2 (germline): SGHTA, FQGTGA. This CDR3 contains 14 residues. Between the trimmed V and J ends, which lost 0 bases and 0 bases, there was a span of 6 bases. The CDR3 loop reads CASSLTPSSYEQYV. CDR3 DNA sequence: TGTGCCAGCAGCTTAACGCCAAGCTCCTACGAGCAGTACGTC.

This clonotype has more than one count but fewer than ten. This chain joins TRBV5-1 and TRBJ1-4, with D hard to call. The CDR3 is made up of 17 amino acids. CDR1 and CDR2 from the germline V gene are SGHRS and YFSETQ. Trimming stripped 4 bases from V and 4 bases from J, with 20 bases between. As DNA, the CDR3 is TGCGCCAGCAGCCTGAATTCCCGGAACGTCGATAATGAAAAACTGTTTTTT. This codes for CASSLNSRNVDNEKLFF.

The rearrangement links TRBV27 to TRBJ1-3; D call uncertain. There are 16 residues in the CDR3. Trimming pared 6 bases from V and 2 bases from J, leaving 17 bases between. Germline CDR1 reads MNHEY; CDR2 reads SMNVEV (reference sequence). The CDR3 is CASSQTAQRAGNTIYF. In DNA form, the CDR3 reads TGTGCCAGCAGCCAAACCGCCCAGCGGGCTGGAAACACCATATATTTT.

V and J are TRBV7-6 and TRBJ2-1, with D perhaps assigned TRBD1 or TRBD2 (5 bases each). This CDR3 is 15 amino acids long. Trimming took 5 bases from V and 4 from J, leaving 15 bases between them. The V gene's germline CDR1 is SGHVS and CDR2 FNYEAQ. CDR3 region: CASSGSGPRYNEQFF. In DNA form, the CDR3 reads TGTGCCAGCAGCGGATCGGGACCGCGTTACAATGAGCAGTTCTTC.

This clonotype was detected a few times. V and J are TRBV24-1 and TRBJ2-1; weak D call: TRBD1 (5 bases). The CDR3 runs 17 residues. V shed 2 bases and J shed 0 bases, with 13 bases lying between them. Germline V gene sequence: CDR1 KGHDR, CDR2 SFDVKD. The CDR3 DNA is TGTGCCACCAGTGATTCGAGACAGAGTTTCTCCTACAATGAGCAGTTCTTC. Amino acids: CATSDSRQSFSYNEQFF.

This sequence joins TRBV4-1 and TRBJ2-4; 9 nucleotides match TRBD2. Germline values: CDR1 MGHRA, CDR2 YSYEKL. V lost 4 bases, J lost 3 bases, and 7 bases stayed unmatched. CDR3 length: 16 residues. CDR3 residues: CASSLVGSGGKNIQYF. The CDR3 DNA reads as TGCGCCAGCAGCCTAGTGGGTAGCGGGGGCAAAAACATTCAGTACTTC.

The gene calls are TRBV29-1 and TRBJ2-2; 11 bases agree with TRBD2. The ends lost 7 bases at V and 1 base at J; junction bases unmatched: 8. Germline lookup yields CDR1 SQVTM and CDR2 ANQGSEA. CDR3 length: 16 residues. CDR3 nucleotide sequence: TGCAGCGCTCAACGACTAGCGGGAAGGAACACCGGGGAGCTGTTTTTT. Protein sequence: CSAQRLAGRNTGELFF.

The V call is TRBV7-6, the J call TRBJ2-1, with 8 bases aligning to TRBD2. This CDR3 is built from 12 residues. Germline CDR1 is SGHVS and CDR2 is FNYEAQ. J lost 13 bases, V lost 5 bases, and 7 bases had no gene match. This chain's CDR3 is CASSPGGRGQFF. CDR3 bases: TGTGCCAGCAGCCCGGGAGGGCGTGGCCAGTTCTTC.

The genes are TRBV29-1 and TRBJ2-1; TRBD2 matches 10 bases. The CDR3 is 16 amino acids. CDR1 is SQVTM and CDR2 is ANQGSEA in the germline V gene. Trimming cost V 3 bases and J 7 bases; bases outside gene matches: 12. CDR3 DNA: TGCAGCGTTGAGGGCCAGCGGGAGGGCGAGGGAAATGAGCAGTTCTTC. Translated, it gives CSVEGQREGEGNEQFF.

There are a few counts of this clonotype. The CDR3 is CASGLILAGAGELFF. The CDR3 region has the DNA TGTGCTAGTGGTTTGATCTTAGCGGGAGCCGGGGAGCTGTTTTTT. This chain joins TRBV12-5 and TRBJ2-2, with 9 bases aligning to TRBD2. The CDR3 covers 15 residues. V lost 2 bases to trimming and J lost 6 bases; unmatched junction nucleotides: 4. Germline loops: CDR1 LGHNT, CDR2 FRNRAP.

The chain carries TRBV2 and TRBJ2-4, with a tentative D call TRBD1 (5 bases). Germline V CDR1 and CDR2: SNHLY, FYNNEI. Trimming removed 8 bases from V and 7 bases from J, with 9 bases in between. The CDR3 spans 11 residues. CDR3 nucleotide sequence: TGTGCCAGCCAGGGTCGCAACATTCAGTACTTC. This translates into CASQGRNIQYF.

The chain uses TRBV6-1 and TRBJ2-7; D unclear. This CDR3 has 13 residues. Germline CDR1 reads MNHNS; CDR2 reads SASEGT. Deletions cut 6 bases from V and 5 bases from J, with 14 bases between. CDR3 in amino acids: CASRISSGNEQYF. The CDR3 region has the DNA TGTGCCAGCAGGATTTCTTCTGGGAACGAGCAGTACTTC.

The CDR3 sequence is CASSLDAGWVTGELFF. CDR3 in DNA: TGCGCCAGCAGCCTAGACGCGGGATGGGTCACCGGGGAGCTGTTTTTT. The J gene is TRBJ2-2, the V gene TRBV4-1; D is possibly TRBD2 (6 bases). The CDR3 loop spans 16 amino acids. CDR1 is MGHRA, CDR2 YSYEKL, per germline. V lost 4 bases, J lost 4 bases, and 16 bases lay in between.

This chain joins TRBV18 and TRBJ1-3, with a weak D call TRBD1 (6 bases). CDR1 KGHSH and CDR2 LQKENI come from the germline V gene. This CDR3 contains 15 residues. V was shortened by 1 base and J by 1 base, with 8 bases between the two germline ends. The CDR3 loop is CASSPLQGSGNTIYF. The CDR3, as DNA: TGTGCCAGCTCACCACTTCAGGGGTCTGGAAACACCATATATTTT.

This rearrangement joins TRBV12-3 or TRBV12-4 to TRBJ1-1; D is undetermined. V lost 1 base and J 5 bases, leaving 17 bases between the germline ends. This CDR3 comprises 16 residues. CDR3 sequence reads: CASSLGVSGRRTEAFF. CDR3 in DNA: TGTGCCAGCAGTTTAGGTGTCTCGGGGAGGAGAACTGAAGCTTTCTTT.